Described below is a single T cell receptor (beta chain) sequence and its context. The sample is drawn from a study of cytomegalovirus exposure and HLA in healthy donors. CDR3 length: 12 residues. V lost 4 bases, J lost 2 bases, and 7 bases lay in between. Germline V gives CDR1 SGHRS, CDR2 YFSETQ. Clones were read by immunoSEQ multiplex PCR, and TCRdb kept only the in-frame ones, dropping some. The table has about 220,000 clones, about 89% seen once; the top ten hold 1% to 1.2%. The chain combines TRBV5-1 with TRBJ2-7, with D hard to call. The receptor comes from a woman younger than 35 in good health and CMV-seronegative. Sequenced material: PBMCs. As DNA, the CDR3 is TGCGCCAGCAGCCCCCCTGCCTACGAGCAGTACTTC. Translating it yields CASSPPAYEQYF.